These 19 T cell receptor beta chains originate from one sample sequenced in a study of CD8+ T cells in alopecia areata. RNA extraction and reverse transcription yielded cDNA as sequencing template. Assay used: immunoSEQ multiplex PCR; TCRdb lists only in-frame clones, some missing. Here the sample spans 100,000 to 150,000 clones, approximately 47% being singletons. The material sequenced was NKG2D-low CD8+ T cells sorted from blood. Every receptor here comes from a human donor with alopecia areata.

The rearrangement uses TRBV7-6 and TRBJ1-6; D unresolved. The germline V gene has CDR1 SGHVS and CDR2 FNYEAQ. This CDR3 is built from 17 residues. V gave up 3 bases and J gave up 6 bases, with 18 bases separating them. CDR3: CASSLEPLPNSNSPLHF. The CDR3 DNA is TGTGCCAGCAGCTTGGAACCACTCCCAAACTCTAATTCACCCCTCCACTTT.

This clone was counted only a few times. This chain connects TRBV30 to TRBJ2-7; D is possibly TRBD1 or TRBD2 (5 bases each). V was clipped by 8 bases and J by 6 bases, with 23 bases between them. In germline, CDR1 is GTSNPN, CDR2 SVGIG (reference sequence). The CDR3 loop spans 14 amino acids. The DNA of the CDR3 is TGTGCCAGAAGGTCCGGGACCGTCCCCTCCGAGCAGTACTTC. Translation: CARRSGTVPSEQYF.

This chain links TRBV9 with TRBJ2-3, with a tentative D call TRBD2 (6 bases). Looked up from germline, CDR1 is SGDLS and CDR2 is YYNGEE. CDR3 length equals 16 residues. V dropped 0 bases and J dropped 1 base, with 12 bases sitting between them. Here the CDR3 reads CASSVDSSVRTDTQYF. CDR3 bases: TGTGCCAGCAGCGTAGACTCTAGCGTTCGCACAGATACGCAGTATTTT. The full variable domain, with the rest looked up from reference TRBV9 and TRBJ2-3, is DSGVTQTPKHLITATGQRVTLRCSPRSGDLSVYWYQQSLDQGLQFLIQYYNGEERAKGNILERFSAQQFPDLHSELNLSSLELGDSALYFCASSVDSSVRTDTQYFGPGTRLTVL.

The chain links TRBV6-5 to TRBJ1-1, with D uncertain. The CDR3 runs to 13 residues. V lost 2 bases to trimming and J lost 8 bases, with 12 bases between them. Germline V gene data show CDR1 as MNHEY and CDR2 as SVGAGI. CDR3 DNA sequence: TGTGCCAGCAGTTACCTTGCCGGGGAGGAAGCTTTCTTT. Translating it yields CASSYLAGEEAFF.

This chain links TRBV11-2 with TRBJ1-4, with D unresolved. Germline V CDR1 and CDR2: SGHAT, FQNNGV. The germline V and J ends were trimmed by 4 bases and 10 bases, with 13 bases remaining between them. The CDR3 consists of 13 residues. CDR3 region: CASSSLSIPKLFF. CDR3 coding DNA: TGTGCCAGCAGCTCCCTATCGATCCCAAAACTGTTTTTT.

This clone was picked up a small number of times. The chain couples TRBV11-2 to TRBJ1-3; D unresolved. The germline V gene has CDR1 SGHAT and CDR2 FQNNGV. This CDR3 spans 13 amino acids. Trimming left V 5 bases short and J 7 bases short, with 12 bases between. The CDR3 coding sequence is TGTGCCAGCAGCCAAGGTGACTGGAACACCATATATTTT. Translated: CASSQGDWNTIYF. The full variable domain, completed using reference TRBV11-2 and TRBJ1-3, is EAGVAQSPRYKIIEKRQSVAFWCNPISGHATLYWYQQILGQGPKLLIQFQNNGVVDDSQLPKDRFSAERLKGVDSTLKIQPAKLEDSAVYLCASSQGDWNTIYFGEGSWLTVV.

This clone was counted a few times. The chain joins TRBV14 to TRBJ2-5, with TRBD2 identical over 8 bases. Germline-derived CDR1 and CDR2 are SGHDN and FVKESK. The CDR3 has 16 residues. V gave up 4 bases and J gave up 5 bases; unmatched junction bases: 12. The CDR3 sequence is CASSPLPGLAGETQYF. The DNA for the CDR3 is TGTGCCAGCAGCCCCCTGCCTGGACTAGCCGGGGAGACCCAGTACTTC.

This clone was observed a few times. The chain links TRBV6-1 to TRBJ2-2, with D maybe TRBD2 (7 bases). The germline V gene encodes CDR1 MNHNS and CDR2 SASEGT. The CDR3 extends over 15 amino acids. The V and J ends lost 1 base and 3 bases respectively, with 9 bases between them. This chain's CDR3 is CASSEGRGHTGELFF. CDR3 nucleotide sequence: TGTGCCAGCAGTGAAGGGCGGGGGCACACCGGGGAGCTGTTTTTT.

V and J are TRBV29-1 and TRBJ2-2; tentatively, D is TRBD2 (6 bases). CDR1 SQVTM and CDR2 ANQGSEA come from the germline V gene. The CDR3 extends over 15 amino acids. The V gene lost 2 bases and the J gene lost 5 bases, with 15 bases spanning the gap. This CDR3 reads CSVESSAAGTGELFF. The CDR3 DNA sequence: TGCAGCGTTGAATCGTCGGCGGCGGGGACCGGGGAGCTGTTTTTT.

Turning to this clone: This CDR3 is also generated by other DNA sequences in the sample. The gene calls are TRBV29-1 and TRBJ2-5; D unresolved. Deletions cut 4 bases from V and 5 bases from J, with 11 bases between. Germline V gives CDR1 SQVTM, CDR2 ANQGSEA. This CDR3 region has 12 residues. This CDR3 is CSVVPGGETQYF. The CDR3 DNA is TGCAGCGTTGTCCCGGGTGGGGAGACCCAGTACTTC.

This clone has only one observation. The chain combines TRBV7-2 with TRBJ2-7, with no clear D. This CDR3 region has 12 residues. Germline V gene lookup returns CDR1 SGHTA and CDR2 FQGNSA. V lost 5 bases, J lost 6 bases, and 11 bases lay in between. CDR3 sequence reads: CASSIPQGEQYF. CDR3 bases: TGTGCCAGCAGCATTCCACAAGGCGAGCAGTACTTC.

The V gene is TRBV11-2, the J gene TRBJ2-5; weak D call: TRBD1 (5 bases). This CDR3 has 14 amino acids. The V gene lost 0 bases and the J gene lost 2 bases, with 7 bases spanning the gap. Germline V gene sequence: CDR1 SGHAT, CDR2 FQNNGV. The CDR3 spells CASSLEAGQETQYF. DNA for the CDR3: TGTGCCAGCAGCTTAGAAGCAGGGCAAGAGACCCAGTACTTC. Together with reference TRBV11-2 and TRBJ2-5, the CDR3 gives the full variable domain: EAGVAQSPRYKIIEKRQSVAFWCNPISGHATLYWYQQILGQGPKLLIQFQNNGVVDDSQLPKDRFSAERLKGVDSTLKIQPAKLEDSAVYLCASSLEAGQETQYFGPGTRLLVL.

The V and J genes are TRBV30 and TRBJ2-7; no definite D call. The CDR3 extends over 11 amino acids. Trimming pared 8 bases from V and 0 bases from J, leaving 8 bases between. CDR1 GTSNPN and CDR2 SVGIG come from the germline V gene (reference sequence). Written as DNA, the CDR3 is TGTGCCCTCGGGTTCTCCTACGAGCAGTACTTC. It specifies CALGFSYEQYF.

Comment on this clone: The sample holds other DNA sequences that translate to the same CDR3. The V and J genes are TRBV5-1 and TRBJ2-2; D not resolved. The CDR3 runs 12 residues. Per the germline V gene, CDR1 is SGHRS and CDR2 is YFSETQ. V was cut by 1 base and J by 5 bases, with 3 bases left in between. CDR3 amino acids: CASSLSTGELFF. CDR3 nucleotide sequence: TGCGCCAGCAGCTTGTCGACCGGGGAGCTGTTTTTT. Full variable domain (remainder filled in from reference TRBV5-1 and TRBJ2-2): KAGVTQTPRYLIKTRGQQVTLSCSPISGHRSVSWYQQTPGQGLQFLFEYFSETQRNKGNFPGRFSGRQFSNSRSEMNVSTLELGDSALYLCASSLSTGELFFGEGSRLTVL.

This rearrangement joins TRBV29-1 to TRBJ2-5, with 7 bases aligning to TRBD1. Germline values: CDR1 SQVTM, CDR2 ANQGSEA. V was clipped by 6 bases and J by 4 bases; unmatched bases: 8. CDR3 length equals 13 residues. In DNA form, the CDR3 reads TGCAGCGTGCCCGACAGGGTAACAGAGACCCAGTACTTC. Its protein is CSVPDRVTETQYF.

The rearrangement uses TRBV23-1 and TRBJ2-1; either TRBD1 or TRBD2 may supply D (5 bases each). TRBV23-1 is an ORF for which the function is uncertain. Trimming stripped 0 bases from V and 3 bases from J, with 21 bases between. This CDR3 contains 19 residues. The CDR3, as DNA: TGCGCCAGCAGTCAATCGCACGTTAATACCGGGACCTACTACAATGAGCAGTTCTTC. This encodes CASSQSHVNTGTYYNEQFF.

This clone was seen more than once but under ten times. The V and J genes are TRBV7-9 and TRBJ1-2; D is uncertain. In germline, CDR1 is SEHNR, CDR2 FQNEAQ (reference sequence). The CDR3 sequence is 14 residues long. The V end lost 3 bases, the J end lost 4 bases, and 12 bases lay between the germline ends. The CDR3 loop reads CASSFERGAYGYTF. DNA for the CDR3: TGTGCCAGCAGCTTCGAGCGGGGTGCCTATGGCTACACCTTC.

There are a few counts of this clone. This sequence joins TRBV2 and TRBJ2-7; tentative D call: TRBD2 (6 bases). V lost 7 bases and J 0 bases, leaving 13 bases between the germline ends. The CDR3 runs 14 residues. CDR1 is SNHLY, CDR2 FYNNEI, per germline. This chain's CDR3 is CASTWTDYSYEQYF. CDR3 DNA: TGTGCCAGCACTTGGACGGACTACTCCTACGAGCAGTACTTC. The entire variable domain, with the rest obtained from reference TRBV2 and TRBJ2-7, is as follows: EPEVTQTPSHQVTQMGQEVILRCVPISNHLYFYWYRQILGQKVEFLVSFYNNEISEKSEIFDDQFSVERPDGSNFTLKIRSTKLEDSAMYFCASTWTDYSYEQYFGPGTRLTVT.

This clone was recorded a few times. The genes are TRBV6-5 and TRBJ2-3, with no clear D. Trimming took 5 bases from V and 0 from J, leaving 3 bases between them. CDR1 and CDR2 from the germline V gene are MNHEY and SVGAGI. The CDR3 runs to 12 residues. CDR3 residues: CASSPSTDTQYF. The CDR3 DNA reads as TGTGCCAGCAGTCCTAGCACAGATACGCAGTATTTT.